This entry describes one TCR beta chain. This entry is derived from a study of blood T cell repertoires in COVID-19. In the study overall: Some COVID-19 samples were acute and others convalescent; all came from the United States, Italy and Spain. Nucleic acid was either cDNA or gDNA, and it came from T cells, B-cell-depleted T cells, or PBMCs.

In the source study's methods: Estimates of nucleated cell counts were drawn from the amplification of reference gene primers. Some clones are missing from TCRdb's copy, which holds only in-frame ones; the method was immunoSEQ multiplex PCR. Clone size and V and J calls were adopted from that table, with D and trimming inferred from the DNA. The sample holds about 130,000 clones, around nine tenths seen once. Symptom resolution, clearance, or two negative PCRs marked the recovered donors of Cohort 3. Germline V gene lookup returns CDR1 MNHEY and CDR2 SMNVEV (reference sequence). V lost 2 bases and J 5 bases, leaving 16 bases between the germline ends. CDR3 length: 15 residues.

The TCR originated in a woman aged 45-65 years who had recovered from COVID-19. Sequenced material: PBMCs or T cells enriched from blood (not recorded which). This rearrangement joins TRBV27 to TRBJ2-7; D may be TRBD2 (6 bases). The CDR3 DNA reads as TGTGCCAGCAGTTTAACGGACGTAGGAGGGCACGAGCAGTACTTC. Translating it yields CASSLTDVGGHEQYF.